This T cell receptor (beta chain) was captured in a study of shared T cell receptors in the human thymus. This clone occurred a few times. Some clones are missing from TCRdb's copy, which holds only in-frame ones; the method was immunoSEQ multiplex PCR. The table shows more than 550,000 clones, with approximately 85% occurring only once. CDR3 length equals 13 residues. In germline, CDR1 is SEHNR, CDR2 FQNEAQ (reference sequence). The ends lost 6 bases at V and 6 bases at J; junction bases unmatched: 5. This same sample was also part of a study on human thymus T cells.

Sequenced sample: thymocytes. This sequence was found in a girl younger than two with a congenital heart defect. This chain joins TRBV7-9 and TRBJ1-2; 9 bases match TRBD1. As DNA, the CDR3 is TGTGCCAGCAGGAACAGGGGGCGGGATGGCTACACCTTC. This sequence encodes CASRNRGRDGYTF.